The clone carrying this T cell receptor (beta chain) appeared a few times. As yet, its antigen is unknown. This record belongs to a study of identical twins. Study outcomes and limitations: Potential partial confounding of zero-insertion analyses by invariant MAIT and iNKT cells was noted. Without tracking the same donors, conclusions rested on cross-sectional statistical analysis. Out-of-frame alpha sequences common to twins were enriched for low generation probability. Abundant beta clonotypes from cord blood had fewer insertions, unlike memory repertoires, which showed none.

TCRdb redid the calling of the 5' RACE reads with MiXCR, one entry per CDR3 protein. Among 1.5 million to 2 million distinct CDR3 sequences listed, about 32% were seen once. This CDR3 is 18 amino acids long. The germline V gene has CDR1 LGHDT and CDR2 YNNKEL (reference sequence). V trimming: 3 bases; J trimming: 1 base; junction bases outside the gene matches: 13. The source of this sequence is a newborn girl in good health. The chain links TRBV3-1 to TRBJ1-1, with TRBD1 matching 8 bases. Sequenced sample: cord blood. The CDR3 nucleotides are TGTGCCAGCAGCCAGAGAGGGGGCCAGGGGGCTGGGAACACTGAAGCTTTCTTT. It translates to CASSQRGGQGAGNTEAFF.